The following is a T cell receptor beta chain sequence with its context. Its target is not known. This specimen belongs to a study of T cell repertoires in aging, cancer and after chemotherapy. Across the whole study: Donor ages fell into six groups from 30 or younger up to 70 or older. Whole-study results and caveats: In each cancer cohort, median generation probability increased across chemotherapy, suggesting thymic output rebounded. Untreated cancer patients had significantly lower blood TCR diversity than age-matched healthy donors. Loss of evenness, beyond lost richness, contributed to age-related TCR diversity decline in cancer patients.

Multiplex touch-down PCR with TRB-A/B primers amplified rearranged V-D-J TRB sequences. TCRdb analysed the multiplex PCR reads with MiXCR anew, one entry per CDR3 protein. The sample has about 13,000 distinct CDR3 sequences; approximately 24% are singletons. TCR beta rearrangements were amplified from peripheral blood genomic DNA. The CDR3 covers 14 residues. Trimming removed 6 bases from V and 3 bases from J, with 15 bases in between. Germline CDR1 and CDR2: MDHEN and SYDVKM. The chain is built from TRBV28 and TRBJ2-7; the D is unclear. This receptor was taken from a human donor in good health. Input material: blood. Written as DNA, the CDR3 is TGTGCCAGCAGGCGAACCGACCCCATCTACGAGCAGTACTTC. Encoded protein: CASRRTDPIYEQYF. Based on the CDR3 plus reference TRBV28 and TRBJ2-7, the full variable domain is DVKVTQSSRYLVKRTGEKVFLECVQDMDHENMFWYRQDPGLGLRLIYFSYDVKMKEKGDIPEGYSVSREKKERFSLILESASTNQTSMYLCASRRTDPIYEQYFGPGTRLTVT.